The rows below give T cell receptor beta chains drawn from one sample of a study of T cells in Graves' hyperthyroidism and ophthalmopathy. Each CDR3 protein gets one entry after TCRdb re-called the multiplex PCR reads with MiXCR. Seen here are about 530,000 distinct CDR3 sequences, roughly 15% observed once, and the top ten hold roughly 18%. Material: blood. The source of these receptors is a woman aged 18-29 years with Graves' ophthalmopathy. The CDR3 runs from the conserved cysteine through the conserved F or W.

V	J	CDR3
TRBV4-1	TRBJ1-1	CASSQVPGQGTTEAFF
TRBV6-5	TRBJ1-5	CASSYSIGAPQHF
TRBV28	TRBJ2-6	CASSISGTGANVLTF
TRBV5-8	TRBJ2-7	CASSLPGGGTSYEQYF
TRBV20-1	TRBJ2-3	CSASLVRGRTDTQYF
TRBV5-6	TRBJ1-5	CASSLSRDSLSNQPQHF
TRBV20-1	TRBJ1-1	CSARGTANTEAFF
TRBV12-3/TRBV12-4	TRBJ2-3	CASSLGTETDTQYF
TRBV5-6	TRBJ2-3	CASSLGILAQYF
TRBV18	TRBJ2-1	CASSPPFSIDYNEQFF
TRBV6-1	TRBJ1-1	CASSSLQGAGTEAFF
TRBV5-6	TRBJ1-2	CASSPRVGARDYGYTF
TRBV5-1	TRBJ2-2	CASSLIRQGGPAGELFF
TRBV12-3/TRBV12-4	TRBJ1-2	CASSFRRIPDYGYTF
TRBV20-1	TRBJ1-5	CSATRTGQPQHF
TRBV15	TRBJ2-2	CATSRAQANTGELFF
TRBV27	TRBJ1-4	CASSSGDRNEKLFF
TRBV20-1	TRBJ1-2	CSASATGPNYGYTF
TRBV7-2	TRBJ2-1	CASSGGSAGEQFF
TRBV12-3/TRBV12-4	TRBJ1-1	CASRPENTEAFF
TRBV19	TRBJ2-2	CASSWRLAGGPGTGELFF
TRBV7-6	TRBJ2-5	CASSSIWETQYF
TRBV19	TRBJ2-1	CASSIEEAGGNEQFF